The 9 T cell receptor beta chains listed next were all sequenced from one sample in a study of blood T cell repertoires in COVID-19. The data were produced by immunoSEQ multiplex PCR, yet TCRdb's version contains in-frame clones alone and is incomplete. The table records roughly 250,000 clones, more than 75% of them present only once. The sequenced sample was PBMCs or T cells enriched from blood (not recorded which). The receptors come from a middle-aged woman with acute COVID-19.

This chain links TRBV4-3 with TRBJ2-1, with TRBD2 matching over 8 bases. The germline V gene has CDR1 LGHNA and CDR2 YSLEER. The CDR3 is 17 amino acids. V was pared by 0 bases and J by 6 bases, with 10 bases of the junction left unmatched. CDR3 residues: CASSQEYLTSVGNEQFF. The CDR3 DNA reads TGCGCCAGCAGCCAAGAATACCTGACTAGCGTCGGCAATGAGCAGTTCTTC.

CDR3 loop: CASSHRVNQPQHF. The CDR3 DNA is TGTGCCAGCAGCCACAGGGTGAATCAGCCCCAGCATTTT. This sequence joins TRBV12-3 or TRBV12-4 and TRBJ1-5; TRBD1 might be the D (6 bases). The CDR3 contains 13 residues. Trimming removed 6 bases at V and 4 bases at J, with 10 bases between.

The chain carries TRBV5-4 and TRBJ1-6, with D possibly matching TRBD1 (6 bases). Trimming shortened V by 4 bases and J by 1 base, and 12 bases separated the two germline ends. The CDR3 is made up of 16 amino acids. Germline CDR1 and CDR2: SGHNT and YYREEE (reference sequence). The CDR3 sequence is CASSSTGRSYNSPLHF. Written as DNA, the CDR3 is TGTGCCAGCAGCAGCACAGGGAGATCCTATAATTCACCCCTCCACTTT.

V and J are TRBV6-2 or TRBV6-3 and TRBJ2-2, with 9 positions matching TRBD1. V trimming: 5 bases; J trimming: 2 bases; junction bases outside the gene matches: 6. The CDR3 loop spans 16 amino acids. Germline loops: CDR1 MNHEY, CDR2 SVGEGT. CDR3 in DNA: TGTGCCAGCAGTCACCAACAGGGGGCAAACACCGGGGAGCTGTTTTTT. Its translation: CASSHQQGANTGELFF.

This clone is a singleton in its sample. The gene calls are TRBV10-2 and TRBJ1-4; tentative D call: TRBD1 (5 bases). CDR3 length: 14 residues. V shed 4 bases and J shed 11 bases, with 17 bases lying between them. Germline values: CDR1 WSHSY, CDR2 SAAADI. This CDR3 is CASSGGGLAEKLFF. CDR3 sequence (DNA): TGCGCCAGCAGTGGGGGGGGACTGGCGGAGAAACTGTTTTTT.

The V gene is TRBV5-1, the J gene TRBJ2-7, with TRBD1 identical over 7 bases. The V gene's germline CDR1 is SGHRS and CDR2 YFSETQ. V lost 3 bases and J lost 0; bases outside the gene matches: 3. The CDR3 is made up of 14 amino acids. CDR3 sequence reads: CASSSGDSSYEQYF. Written as DNA, the CDR3 is TGCGCCAGCAGCTCAGGGGACAGCTCCTACGAGCAGTACTTC. Full variable domain (rest looked up from reference TRBV5-1 and TRBJ2-7): KAGVTQTPRYLIKTRGQQVTLSCSPISGHRSVSWYQQTPGQGLQFLFEYFSETQRNKGNFPGRFSGRQFSNSRSEMNVSTLELGDSALYLCASSSGDSSYEQYFGPGTRLTVT.

This clone has only one observation. This chain uses TRBV5-1 with TRBJ2-1, with 8 bases lining up with TRBD2. Germline V gene data show CDR1 as SGHRS and CDR2 as YFSETQ. The CDR3 consists of 15 residues. V shed 1 base and J 6 bases; nucleotides not matched to a gene: 6. The CDR3, as DNA: TGCGCCAGCAGCTTGACTAGCGGATATAGCAATGAGCAGTTCTTC. Translated, it gives CASSLTSGYSNEQFF.

The gene calls are TRBV7-3 and TRBJ2-2; 8 bases are shared with TRBD1. This CDR3 contains 13 residues. CDR1 is SGHTA and CDR2 is FQGTGA in the germline V gene. Trimming at V came to 5 bases and at J to 7 bases, leaving 3 bases not matched to a gene. CDR3 in DNA: TGTGCCAGCAGCGCGGGACAGGTCGGGGAGCTGTTTTTT. Protein sequence: CASSAGQVGELFF.

This rearrangement joins TRBV5-1 to TRBJ1-4; TRBD1 matches 7 bases. CDR3 size: 14 residues. The junction had 2 bases not matched to a gene; V was cut back by 0 bases and J by 6 bases. In germline, CDR1 is SGHRS, CDR2 YFSETQ. The CDR3 DNA follows: TGCGCCAGCAGCTTGGGGCAGGGGGATGAAAAACTGTTTTTT. This codes for CASSLGQGDEKLFF.